This T cell receptor beta chain was recorded in a study of blood T cell repertoires in COVID-19. In the study overall: Nucleic acid was either cDNA or gDNA, and it came from T cells, B-cell-depleted T cells, or PBMCs.

This CDR3 region has 15 residues. Germline CDR1 and CDR2: WSHSY and SAAADI. Trimming cost V 4 bases and J 0 bases; bases outside gene matches: 3. This clone has only one observation. Recruits, aged about 18 to 100 years, lived in 24 US areas. Profiling relied on immunoSEQ multiplex PCR, and the TCRdb table lists in-frame clones only, not all of them. The table includes hundreds of thousands of clones, approximately 90% detected once. This TCR derives from a woman under 30 with acute COVID-19. Sequencing was done on a sample of PBMCs or T cells enriched from blood (not recorded which). V and J are TRBV10-2 and TRBJ1-3, with TRBD1 matching 7 bases. The CDR3 sequence: CASSGDRDSGNTIYF. The CDR3 DNA is TGCGCCAGCAGTGGCGACAGGGACTCTGGAAACACCATATATTTT.